The entry below describes one T cell receptor beta chain. The data were obtained in a study of blood T cell repertoires in COVID-19. Turning to the study itself: Samples came from the United States, Italy and Spain, spanning acute and convalescent COVID-19. PBMCs, B-cell-depleted T cells, or T cells provided the cDNA or gDNA that made up the material.

TCRdb's copy holds only in-frame clones and misses some; the assay was immunoSEQ multiplex PCR. The sample lists 140,000 to 150,000 clones, around 87% occurring once. The CDR3 has 16 residues. J was trimmed by 2 bases and V by 6 bases; bases with no gene match: 10. CDR1 is SNHLY, CDR2 FYNNEI, per germline. Researchers sorted participants into cohorts using their self-reported clinical history. For recovered donors of Cohort 3, there were two negative PCRs, clearance, or symptom resolution. The V and J genes are TRBV2 and TRBJ2-7; 10 bases map to TRBD2. The sequence came from a man in his 60s who had recovered from COVID-19. The sequenced sample consisted of PBMCs or T cells enriched from blood (not recorded which). CDR3 residues: CASRSIVAGGAYEQYF. The CDR3 DNA reads TGTGCCAGCAGGTCTATCGTAGCGGGGGGTGCCTACGAGCAGTACTTC.